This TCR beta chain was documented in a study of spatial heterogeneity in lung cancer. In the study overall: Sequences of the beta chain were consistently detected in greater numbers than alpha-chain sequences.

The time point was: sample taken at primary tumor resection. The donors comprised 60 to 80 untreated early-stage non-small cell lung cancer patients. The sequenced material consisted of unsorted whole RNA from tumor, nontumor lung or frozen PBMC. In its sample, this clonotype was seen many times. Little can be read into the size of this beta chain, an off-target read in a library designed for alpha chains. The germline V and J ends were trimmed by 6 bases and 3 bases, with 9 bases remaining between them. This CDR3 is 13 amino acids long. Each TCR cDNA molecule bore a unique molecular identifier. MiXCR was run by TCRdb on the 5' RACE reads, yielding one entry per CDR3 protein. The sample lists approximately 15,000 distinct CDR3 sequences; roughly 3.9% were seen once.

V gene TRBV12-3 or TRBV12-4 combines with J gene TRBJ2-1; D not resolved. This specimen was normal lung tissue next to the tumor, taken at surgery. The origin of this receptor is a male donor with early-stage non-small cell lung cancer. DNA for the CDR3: TGTGCCAGCAGACAGACCAACTACAATGAGCAGTTCTTC. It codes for CASRQTNYNEQFF.